This T cell receptor beta chain was recorded in a study of T-cell reconstitution after alpha-beta-depleted transplantation in children. Study results and caveats: Surviving recipient T cells and thymic progenitors underlay high day-60 TCRbeta diversity in some patients. Two months or so post-transplant, alpha-beta T cells reportedly derived from several hundred expanded graft clones. After one year, T-cell counts and TCRbeta diversity mostly came from new T cells.

The TCRbeta library was prepared with unique molecular identifiers. TCRdb reprocessed the PCR reads via MiXCR and lists one record per CDR3 protein. This table holds roughly 160,000 distinct CDR3 sequences, 11% found once. This clonotype came up many times. Its specificity is unknown. CDR3 length: 18 residues. J lost 3 bases, V lost 0 bases, and 8 bases had no gene match. V gene TRBV12-3 or TRBV12-4 combines with J gene TRBJ2-1; TRBD2 agrees at 10 bases. This TCR was sampled from a boy younger than 10 with acute myeloid leukemia, due to receive a stem cell transplant. The input for sequencing was PBMCs, taken before TCRalphabeta/CD19-depleted stem cell transplant. The DNA for the CDR3 is TGTGCCAGCAGTTTAGCAGCGGGGGGGCCCAGGGGCTACAATGAGCAGTTCTTC. Encoded protein: CASSLAAGGPRGYNEQFF.